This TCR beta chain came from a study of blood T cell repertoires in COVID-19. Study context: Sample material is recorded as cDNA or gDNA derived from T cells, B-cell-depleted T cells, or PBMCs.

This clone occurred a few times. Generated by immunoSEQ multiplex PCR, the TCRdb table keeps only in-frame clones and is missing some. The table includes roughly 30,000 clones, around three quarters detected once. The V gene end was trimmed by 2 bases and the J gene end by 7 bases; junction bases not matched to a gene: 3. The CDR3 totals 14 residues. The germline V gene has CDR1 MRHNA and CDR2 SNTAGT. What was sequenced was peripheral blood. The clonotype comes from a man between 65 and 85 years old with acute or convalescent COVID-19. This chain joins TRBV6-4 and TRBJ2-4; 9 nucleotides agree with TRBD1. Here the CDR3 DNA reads TGTGCCAGCAGTGACGGGACAGGGAGTAACATTCAGTACTTC. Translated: CASSDGTGSNIQYF.